The clone carrying this T cell receptor (beta chain) was seen ten or more times. What it binds is not known. CDR3 size: 15 residues. Between the trimmed V and J ends, which lost 5 bases and 7 bases, there was a span of 18 bases. Per the germline V gene, CDR1 is SEHNR and CDR2 is FQNEAQ (reference sequence). This specimen comes from a study of T cells after posttransplantation cyclophosphamide. The protocol was immunoSEQ multiplex PCR, while the TCRdb copy is restricted to in-frame clones and leaves out a portion. In total the sample includes about 38,000 clones, none of them seen once. Study outcomes and limitations: Later post-transplant blood repertoires were often dominated by donor CD8+ memory clones.

The specimen was PBMCs. The chain recombines TRBV7-9 with TRBJ2-1; D may be TRBD1 (6 bases). This sequence originates from a man aged 45-60 years in good health, CMV-negative, and a related stem cell transplant donor. The CDR3 nucleotides are TGTGCCAGCAGCCCCCCAGGGGTCACAGGGAATGAGCAGTTCTTC. Its translation is CASSPPGVTGNEQFF.